This T cell receptor beta chain is drawn from a study of beta chain features in type 1 diabetes. General study findings and limits: Type 1 diabetes patients had TCRB CDR3s that were shorter (moderately but significantly so) in all four CD4+ subsets.

The CDR3 is made up of 14 amino acids. Between the trimmed V and J ends, which lost 6 bases and 4 bases, there was a span of 15 bases. Germline values: CDR1 LNHNV, CDR2 YYDKDF (reference sequence). Investigators reverse transcribed all isolated RNA, so they sequenced expressed TCRB transcripts. TCRdb keeps only in-frame clones here, not all; method: immunoSEQ multiplex PCR. The sample consists of about 160,000 clones, almost 8% of them appearing once. About this clone itself: As yet, its antigen is unknown.

Every sorted population was more than 95% pure. The clonotype was recovered from a man between 18 and 35 years old with type 1 diabetes. The chain recombines TRBV15 with TRBJ1-1, with D possibly being TRBD1 (6 bases). Source material: central memory CD4+ T cells from blood. CDR3 DNA: TGTGCCACCAGAAGTCAGGGGAGCGGCACTGAAGCTTTCTTT. This encodes CATRSQGSGTEAFF.